This T cell receptor beta chain was obtained from a study of Ad26.COV2.S vaccination and SARS-CoV-2 variants. Whole-study context: In the study, Ad26.COV2.S was injected intramuscularly once, or twice 56 days apart.

The treatment: about 20 received Ad26.COV2.S at low or high dose, single or two shots; roughly five received placebo; per-sample allocation not given. Sampling was performed 63 days after the first vaccine or placebo injection. Overall study results and limits: Among vaccine recipients, spike-specific TCR breadth exceeded that of placebo recipients.

The ends lost 4 bases at V and 6 bases at J; junction bases unmatched: 3. This CDR3 has 13 residues. A word on this clone: Its antigen is unknown.

The data were produced by immunoSEQ multiplex PCR, yet TCRdb's version contains in-frame clones alone and is incomplete. This sample yields a few hundred thousand clones, of which around 82% are seen a single time; 7% to 9.5% belongs to the top ten. The genes are TRBV12-3 or TRBV12-4 and TRBJ2-1; the match to TRBD2 covers 7 bases. Sequences were derived from peripheral blood, sampled in a trial of Ad26.COV2.S vaccine versus placebo. This TCR was recovered from a person aged 18-65 years who received the Ad26.COV2.S COVID-19 vaccine or a placebo. CDR3 DNA: TGTGCCAGCAGTTCGGGGGAGGGCAATGAGCAGTTCTTC. Its protein is CASSSGEGNEQFF.